What follows is one TCR beta chain and its context. The CDR3 is 12 amino acids. With 1 base removed from V and 14 bases from J, the gap between germline ends came to 14 bases. The germline V gene encodes CDR1 SGHAT and CDR2 FQNNGV. Using immunoSEQ multiplex PCR, the repertoire was profiled, and TCRdb retains in-frame clones only, with some absent. The data hold 100,000 to 120,000 clones, with nearly 90% observed a single time. This specimen comes from a study of T cell responses to AZD1222 COVID-19 vaccine. The chain uses TRBV11-2 and TRBJ1-2, with D hard to call. This TCR was sampled from an adult in good health. The source was peripheral blood, collected on day 0 of AZD1222 vaccination. The CDR3 sequence: CASSLGLRRATF. The CDR3 DNA is TGTGCCAGCAGCTTAGGACTAAGGAGGGCAACCTTC.